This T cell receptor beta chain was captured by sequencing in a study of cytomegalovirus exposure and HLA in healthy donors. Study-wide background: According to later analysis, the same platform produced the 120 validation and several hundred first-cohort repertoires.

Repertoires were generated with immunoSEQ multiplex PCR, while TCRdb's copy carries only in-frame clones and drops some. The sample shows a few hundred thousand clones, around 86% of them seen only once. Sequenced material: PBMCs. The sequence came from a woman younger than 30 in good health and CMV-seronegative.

CDR3 in amino acids: CASSLAGFGYTF. The CDR3 nucleotides read TGTGCCAGCAGTTTGGCAGGGTTCGGCTACACCTTC. V is TRBV28 and J is TRBJ1-2; TRBD1 is a possible D gene (5 bases). V dropped 3 bases and J dropped 8 bases, with 10 bases sitting between them. There are 12 residues in the CDR3. In germline, CDR1 is MDHEN, CDR2 SYDVKM.